Each of the 14 T cell receptor beta chains below was sequenced from the same sample in a study of tumor and adjacent non-tumor tissue in lung cancer. RNA was extracted from bulk tissue without any cell sorting. More than 3 cm separated this lung sample from the edge of the tumor. A modified ARM-PCR protocol with three rounds of nested PCR amplified TCRbeta. Each CDR3 protein is one row after TCRdb ran MiXCR on the multiplex PCR reads. The table records 80,000 to 130,000 distinct CDR3 sequences, 65% of them present only once. Sequenced material: distant non-tumor lung tissue. The source of these receptors is a man aged 30-40 years with non-small cell lung cancer.

Of note for this clonotype: Without the conserved terminal phenylalanine or tryptophan, this CDR3 likely stems from a read error. The chain is built from TRBV7-9 and TRBJ1-1; D gene uncertain. This CDR3 has 15 amino acids. The germline gives CDR1 SEHNR, CDR2 FQNEAQ (reference sequence). Deletions cut 8 bases from V and 1 base from J, with 17 bases between. The CDR3 DNA follows: TGTGCCAGCCGCTCCAAAGCCCCTCCGAACACTGAAGCTTTCATT. Its translation is CASRSKAPPNTEAFI.

The chain uses TRBV12-3 or TRBV12-4 and TRBJ2-1; weak D call: TRBD1 (5 bases). V shed 10 bases and J shed 10 bases, with 29 bases lying between them. This CDR3 is built from 16 residues. The CDR3 nucleotides are TGTGCCAACACCCCCCAAGGCAGGGCGTATGGGAACGAGCAGTTCTTC. It yields the protein CANTPQGRAYGNEQFF.

With regard to this clonotype: The junction and the germline gene differ at one end; a read error may be behind it. The chain joins TRBV20-1 to TRBJ2-2; either TRBD1 or TRBD2 may fit D (5 bases each). From germline, CDR1 is DFQATT and CDR2 SNEGSKA (reference sequence). This CDR3 spans 16 amino acids. The CDR3 region is CNARDLRGYRDEELFF. Written as DNA, the CDR3 is TGCAATGCTAGAGATCTTCGGGGCTACCGGGACGAGGAGCTGTTTTTT.

The gene calls are TRBV11-2 and TRBJ2-4; weak D call: TRBD2 (6 bases). The CDR3 is made up of 16 amino acids. V was pared by 4 bases and J by 7 bases, with 20 bases between. Per the germline V gene, CDR1 is SGHAT and CDR2 is FQNNGV. The DNA for the CDR3 is TGTGCCAGCAGCTCGAGTAGGTGGGGAGGTGGGAACATTCAGTACTTC. Residues: CASSSSRWGGGNIQYF. The complete variable domain, with remaining parts taken from reference TRBV11-2 and TRBJ2-4, reads EAGVAQSPRYKIIEKRQSVAFWCNPISGHATLYWYQQILGQGPKLLIQFQNNGVVDDSQLPKDRFSAERLKGVDSTLKIQPAKLEDSAVYLCASSSSRWGGGNIQYFGAGTRLSVL.

This clonotype was counted a few times. A read error may account for a junction end that differs from germline. This chain uses TRBV20-1 with TRBJ2-3, with TRBD2 matching 7 bases. The germline CDR1 and CDR2 sequences are DFQATT and SNEGSKA (reference sequence). The CDR3 spans 14 residues. In DNA, the CDR3 is TGTAGTGCGGTAGTCGGACTAGTACTAGATACGCAGTATTTT. It is translated as CSAVVGLVLDTQYF.

This clonotype was detected once. At one of its ends the junction is not consistent with the germline gene, which may arise from a read error. The rearrangement joins TRBV29-1 to TRBJ2-7; no reliable D call. This CDR3 comprises 12 residues. Germline V lookup: CDR1 SQVTM, CDR2 ANQGSEA. CDR3 protein: CSVEVSPYEQYF. The CDR3 nucleotides are TGCAGCGTTGAAGTGTCCCCCTACGAGCAATACTTC.

There are many counts of this clonotype. Germline is not matched at one junction end, which may reflect a read error. The chain joins TRBV11-2 to TRBJ2-1; D uncertain. The CDR3 has 12 amino acids. The germline V gene encodes CDR1 SGHAT and CDR2 FQNNGV. This chain's CDR3 is CVSSLEINEQFF. CDR3 sequence (DNA): TGTGTCAGCAGCTTAGAAATCAATGAGCAGTTCTTC. Combining the CDR3 with reference TRBV11-2 and TRBJ2-1 gives the whole variable domain EAGVAQSPRYKIIEKRQSVAFWCNPISGHATLYWYQQILGQGPKLLIQFQNNGVVDDSQLPKDRFSAERLKGVDSTLKIQPAKLEDSAVYLCVSSLEINEQFFGPGTRLTVL.

About this clonotype: A much larger clone differs by one base, so this may be a read error. DNA of the CDR3: TGCATCGTTTGGACCAAAAACATTCAGTACTTC. This codes for CIVWTKNIQYF. The chain is built from TRBV29-1 and TRBJ2-4; D unclear. This CDR3 spans 11 amino acids. Looked up from germline, CDR1 is SQVTM and CDR2 is ANQGSEA.

To note about this clonotype: A junction boundary mismatches the germline segment, possibly from a read error. V and J are TRBV10-3 and TRBJ1-2; D might be TRBD1 (5 bases). There are 15 residues in the CDR3. Germline V CDR1 and CDR2: ENHRY, SYGVKD. The DNA of the CDR3 is TGTGCAATCAGCCGCGGCAGGGAATGGTACTATGGCTACACCTTC. It is translated as CAISRGREWYYGYTF.

This clonotype was found many times. The chain carries TRBV20-1 and TRBJ2-7, with TRBD1 matching over 8 bases. CDR3 length: 13 residues. The germline V gene has CDR1 DFQATT and CDR2 SNEGSKA (reference sequence). V shed 5 bases and J 2 bases; nucleotides not matched to a gene: 5. Written as DNA, the CDR3 is TGCAGTGCTGACAGGGGTGATACCTACGAGCAGTACTTC. Translated: CSADRGDTYEQYF.

This clonotype appeared many times. The V gene is TRBV6-2 or TRBV6-3, the J gene TRBJ2-3; possible D gene TRBD1, 5 bases. From germline, CDR1 is MNHEY and CDR2 SVGEGT. This CDR3 has 13 residues. V lost 6 bases and J lost 4, with 11 bases in between. The CDR3 DNA is TGTGCCAGCAGGACCAGGGTTCCAGATACGCAGTATTTT. Its protein is CASRTRVPDTQYF.

Note on this clonotype: This may be a read error: a much more frequent sequence differs by one nucleotide. The rearrangement uses TRBV11-2 and TRBJ2-2; D call uncertain. There are 14 residues in the CDR3. V was trimmed by 5 bases and J by 2 bases, leaving 9 bases between them. In germline, CDR1 is SGHAT, CDR2 FQNNGV. The CDR3 reads CASSAVPNTGELFF. CDR3 nucleotide sequence: TGTGCCAGCAGCGCGGTACCAAACACCGGGGAGCTGTTTTTT.

As regards this clonotype: The junction departs from germline at one end; a sequencing error may be responsible. The J gene is TRBJ2-3, the V gene TRBV6-2 or TRBV6-3; D possibly uses TRBD1 or TRBD2 (6 bases each). CDR1 MNHEY and CDR2 SVGEGT come from the germline V gene. The CDR3 extends over 15 amino acids. The CDR3 spells CASNERGPETYTHYF. For the CDR3, the DNA is TGTGCCAGCAATGAACGGGGGCCGGAGACATATACGCACTATTTT.

This chain uses TRBV11-1 with TRBJ2-7; 7 nucleotides align to TRBD2. The germline gives CDR1 SGHAT, CDR2 FQDESV (reference sequence). V lost 8 bases to trimming and J lost 5 bases; unmatched junction nucleotides: 9. CDR3 length: 13 residues. The CDR3 region has the DNA TGTGCCAGCGGTTTACGGGAGGCCAACGAGCAGTACTTC. Its translation: CASGLREANEQYF.